A selection of T cell receptor beta chains follows, all from one sample in a study of CD8+CD57+ T cells in acquired aplastic anemia. TCRdb ran MiXCR on the reads and lists one entry per CDR3 protein. The data hold 260,000 or so distinct CDR3 sequences, with more than 40% observed a single time. Sequenced material: sorted CD4+, CD8+, or CD8+CD57+ T cells (not recorded which) from PBMCs. The source of these receptors is a human donor with aplastic anemia. Each CDR3 is given with its conserved first and last residue. D genes are given only for firm matches. Expanded clones are given a class, and other clones once, few, many or no size at all.

>-|TRBJ1-4|few|TRBV28
CASSLFPARGLFF
TGTGCCAGCAGTTTATTTCCAGCAAGGGGTCTGTTTTTT
>-|TRBJ1-1|-|TRBV25-1
CASSEPIRNTEAFF
TGTGCCAGCAGTGAGCCTATCAGAAACACTGAAGCTTTCTTT
>TRBD2|TRBJ2-7|many|TRBV15
CATSRVSGGSYEQYF
TGTGCCACCAGCAGAGTTTCGGGGGGGTCCTACGAGCAGTACTTC
>-|TRBJ2-1|few|TRBV29-1
CSVEGPSNEQFF
TGCAGCGTTGAAGGACCTTCGAATGAGCAGTTCTTC
>TRBD1|TRBJ2-3|many|TRBV9
CASSLGQGGDTQYF
TGTGCCAGCAGCTTGGGACAGGGGGGGGATACGCAGTATTTT
>TRBD2|TRBJ2-1|-|TRBV20-1
CSASLAGLANNEQFF
TGCAGTGCTAGTCTAGCGGGACTAGCTAATAATGAGCAGTTCTTC
>TRBD1|TRBJ1-6|-|TRBV19
CASSKGQGANNSPLHF
TGCGCCAGTAGTAAGGGACAGGGGGCGAATAATTCACCCCTCCACTTT
>TRBD2|TRBJ2-7|-|TRBV20-1
CSLTSGILHEQYF
TGCAGTTTGACTAGCGGGATCCTCCACGAGCAGTACTTC
>-|TRBJ1-4|-|TRBV5-1
CASSLPLGTGTTRNKEKLFF
TGCGCCAGCAGCTTGCCATTAGGGACCGGGACAACAAGAAATAAGGAAAAACTGTTTTTT
>-|TRBJ1-2|many|TRBV5-1
CASSFIMNYGYTF
TGCGCCAGCAGCTTTATCATGAACTATGGCTACACCTTC
>-|TRBJ1-1|-|TRBV20-1
CPLQPRGNTEAFF
TGCCCACTACAACCCAGGGGGAACACTGAAGCTTTCTTT
>-|TRBJ1-2|-|TRBV20-1
CSARGGGNGYTF
TGCAGTGCTAGAGGAGGAGGGAATGGCTACACCTTC
>-|TRBJ1-2|-|TRBV10-3
CAISAGQLNYGYTF
TGTGCCATCAGTGCCGGACAGTTAAACTATGGCTACACCTTC
>TRBD2|TRBJ2-2|many|TRBV7-3
CASRPSGTTSNTGELFF
TGTGCCAGCAGACCCTCCGGGACTACCTCGAACACCGGGGAGCTGTTTTTT
>-|TRBJ1-1|many|TRBV7-3
CASSYRLKNTEAFF
TGTGCCAGCAGCTACCGACTGAAGAACACTGAAGCTTTCTTT
>-|TRBJ2-1|many|TRBV5-6
CASSPPELPYNEQFF
TGTGCCAGCAGTCCGCCAGAGTTGCCCTACAATGAGCAGTTCTTC
>TRBD2|TRBJ2-5|many|TRBV6-5
CASIGDGTSQETQYF
TGTGCCAGCATTGGAGACGGGACTAGCCAAGAGACCCAGTACTTC
>-|TRBJ2-4|few|TRBV27
CASSLGGLGKNIQYF
TGTGCCAGCAGTTTAGGGGGGCTTGGCAAAAACATTCAGTACTTC
>TRBD1|TRBJ2-7|-|TRBV19
CASTTGTLGAVEQYF
TGTGCCAGCACGACAGGGACCCTAGGTGCGGTCGAGCAGTACTTC
>TRBD2|TRBJ2-1|few|TRBV20-1
CSARDPSSRGGGDEQFF
TGCAGTGCTAGAGATCCTTCATCGCGGGGGGGGGGGGATGAGCAGTTCTTC
>-|TRBJ1-5|-|TRBV28
CASSLTSRGLEQPQHF
TGTGCCAGCAGCTTAACTTCCAGAGGGTTAGAGCAGCCCCAGCATTTT
>-|TRBJ1-1|-|TRBV19
CASITARAAVAEAFF
TGTGCCAGTATCACGGCGCGGGCAGCTGTTGCTGAAGCCTTCTTT
>TRBD1|TRBJ1-5|many|TRBV7-9
CASSPHRDRGPDQPQHF
TGTGCCAGCAGCCCCCACCGGGACAGGGGTCCGGATCAGCCCCAGCATTTT
>TRBD1|TRBJ1-5|many|TRBV6-1
CATYRGSNQPQHF
TGTGCCACCTACAGGGGTAGCAATCAGCCCCAGCATTTT
>-|TRBJ2-1|many|TRBV7-9
CASSLVSAQAYNEQFF
TGTGCCAGCAGCTTAGTTTCGGCTCAAGCCTACAATGAGCAGTTCTTC
>TRBD1|TRBJ2-7|-|TRBV9
CASSVEGQGGEQYF
TGTGCCAGCAGCGTAGAGGGACAGGGGGGCGAGCAGTACTTC
>-|TRBJ2-5|-|TRBV9
CASSVWGGAGYETQYF
TGTGCCAGCAGCGTTTGGGGGGGCGCGGGATATGAGACCCAGTACTTC
>-|TRBJ1-1|-|TRBV27
CASSSGATNTEAFF
TGTGCCAGCAGTTCAGGGGCCACGAACACTGAAGCTTTCTTT
>TRBD1|TRBJ1-2|few|TRBV27
CASSLSTGGTYGYTF
TGTGCCAGCAGTTTGTCGACAGGGGGGACCTATGGCTACACCTTC
>-|TRBJ1-2|many|TRBV7-2
CASSRRWAVEGYTF
TGTGCCAGCAGCCGAAGGTGGGCGGTGGAGGGCTACACCTTC
>-|TRBJ2-6|-|TRBV5-1
CASSLTVARAGANVLTF
TGCGCCAGCAGCTTGACGGTAGCGAGAGCTGGGGCCAACGTCCTGACTTTC
>-|TRBJ1-4|few|TRBV3-2
CASSQVFGGFEKLFF
TGTGCCAGCAGCCAAGTATTTGGGGGATTCGAAAAACTGTTTTTT
>TRBD1|TRBJ2-7|-|TRBV20-1
CSASNPDRADREQYF
TGCAGTGCCAGCAATCCCGACAGGGCGGACCGCGAGCAGTACTTC
>-|TRBJ2-1|-|TRBV27
CASSFPGNYNEQSF
TGTGCCAGCAGTTTCCCAGGCAACTACAATGAGCAGTCCTTC
>TRBD2|TRBJ2-3|many|TRBV13
CASSPLAESSTDTQYF
TGTGCCAGCAGCCCACTAGCGGAAAGTAGCACAGATACGCAGTATTTT
>-|TRBJ2-7|-|TRBV20-1
CSAPDKYEQYF
TGCAGTGCCCCCGATAAATACGAGCAGTACTTC
>-|TRBJ2-7|-|TRBV13
CASSETMGALFYEQYF
TGTGCCAGCAGTGAAACAATGGGGGCTCTTTTCTACGAGCAGTACTTC
>TRBD1|TRBJ1-2|-|TRBV6-5
CASSEQGVIGYTF
TGTGCCAGCAGTGAGCAGGGGGTGATAGGCTACACCTTC
>-|TRBJ1-6|many|TRBV20-1
CSARVPGEYNSPLHF
TGCAGTGCTAGAGTCCCAGGGGAATATAATTCACCCCTCCACTTT
>-|TRBJ2-5|few|TRBV3-1
CASSQGSLETQYF
TGTGCCAGCAGCCAAGGGAGTTTGGAGACCCAGTACTTC
>TRBD1|TRBJ1-1|-|TRBV14
CASSHDRGNTEAFF
TGTGCCAGCAGCCACGACAGGGGGAACACTGAAGCTTTCTTT
>TRBD2|TRBJ2-1|many|TRBV20-1
CSASPRLADEQFF
TGCAGTGCTAGCCCCCGACTAGCTGATGAGCAGTTCTTC
>-|TRBJ1-2|few|TRBV6-2/TRBV6-3
CASSYPQERYGYTF
TGTGCCAGCAGTTACCCACAGGAAAGATATGGCTACACCTTC
>TRBD1|TRBJ1-6|many|TRBV5-1
CASSPPGQGIEVPLHF
TGCGCCAGCAGCCCTCCGGGACAGGGGATCGAGGTGCCCCTCCACTTT